These 2 T cell receptor beta chains were all obtained from the same sample, sequenced in a study of PD-1 blockade in classical Hodgkin lymphoma. Some clones are missing from TCRdb's copy, which holds only in-frame ones; the method was immunoSEQ multiplex PCR. Here the sample spans approximately 10,000 clones, approximately 88% being singletons. Time point here: cycle 4 day 1 (C4D1), after around six weeks of nivolumab. Every patient relapsed after autologous stem cell transplantation, and brentuximab vedotin exposure varied. CD4+ T cells were purified from thawed PBMCs by negative selection. The sequencing here drew on CD4+ T cells from blood, taken before the fourth cycle of nivolumab. Every receptor here comes from a human donor with classical Hodgkin lymphoma.

This clone was observed a few times. This rearrangement joins TRBV2 to TRBJ1-1; D remains ambiguous. Germline V gene sequence: CDR1 SNHLY, CDR2 FYNNEI. The germline V and J ends were trimmed by 5 bases and 8 bases, with 15 bases remaining between them. The CDR3 contains 13 residues. The CDR3 reads CASSSTRREEAFF. The CDR3 DNA reads as TGTGCCAGCAGTTCTACCAGGAGGGAGGAAGCTTTCTTT.

The gene calls are TRBV7-3 and TRBJ2-2; D gene unclear. Germline loops: CDR1 SGHTA, CDR2 FQGTGA. Trimming pared 5 bases from V and 2 bases from J, leaving 9 bases between. The CDR3 covers 14 residues. Written as DNA, the CDR3 is TGTGCCAGCAGCCCGACTCTAAACACCGGGGAGCTGTTTTTT. Its translation is CASSPTLNTGELFF.